Here is one T cell receptor beta chain with its context. At one end, the junction sequence differs from germline, possibly due to a read error. This entry comes from a study of control samples from healthy donors and cancer patients. Produced via immunoSEQ multiplex PCR; TCRdb's table is partial and in-frame only. The repertoire holds more than 20,000 clones, with approximately 85% as singletons. This sequence originates from a man aged 55-75 years with head and neck cancer. Sequencing was carried out using PBMCs.

CDR3 region: CASSLWASGSTIYF. The DNA for the CDR3 is TGTGCCAGCAGCTTGTGGGCCTCTGGAAGCACCATATATTTT. The chain is built from TRBV5-4 and TRBJ1-3; the D is unclear. CDR3 length equals 14 residues. Germline V gene lookup returns CDR1 SGHNT and CDR2 YYREEE (reference sequence).